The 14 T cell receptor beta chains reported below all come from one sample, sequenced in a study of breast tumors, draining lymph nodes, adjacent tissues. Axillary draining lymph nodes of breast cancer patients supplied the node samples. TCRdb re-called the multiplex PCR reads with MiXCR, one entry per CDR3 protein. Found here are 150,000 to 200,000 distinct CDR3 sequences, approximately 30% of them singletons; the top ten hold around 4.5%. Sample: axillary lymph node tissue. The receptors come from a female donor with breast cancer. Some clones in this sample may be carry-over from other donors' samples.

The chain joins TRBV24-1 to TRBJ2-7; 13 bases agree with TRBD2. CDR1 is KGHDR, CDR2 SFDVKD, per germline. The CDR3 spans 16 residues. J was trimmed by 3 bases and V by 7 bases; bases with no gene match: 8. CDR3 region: CATRGLAGKNSYEQYF. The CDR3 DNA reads TGTGCCACCAGGGGACTAGCGGGAAAAAATAGCTACGAGCAGTACTTC.

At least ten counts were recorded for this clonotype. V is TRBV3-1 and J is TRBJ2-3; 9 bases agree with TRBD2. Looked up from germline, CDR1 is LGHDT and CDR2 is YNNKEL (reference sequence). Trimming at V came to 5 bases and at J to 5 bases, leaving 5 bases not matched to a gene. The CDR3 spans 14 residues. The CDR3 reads CASSKGLARDTQYF. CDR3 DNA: TGTGCCAGCAGCAAGGGACTAGCAAGAGATACGCAGTATTTT.

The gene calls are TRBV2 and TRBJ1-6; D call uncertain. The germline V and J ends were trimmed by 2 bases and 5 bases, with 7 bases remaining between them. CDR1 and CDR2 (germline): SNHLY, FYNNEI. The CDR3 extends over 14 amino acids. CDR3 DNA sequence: TGTGCCAGCAGTGAAAGGTCAGATAATTCACCCCTCCACTTT. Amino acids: CASSERSDNSPLHF.

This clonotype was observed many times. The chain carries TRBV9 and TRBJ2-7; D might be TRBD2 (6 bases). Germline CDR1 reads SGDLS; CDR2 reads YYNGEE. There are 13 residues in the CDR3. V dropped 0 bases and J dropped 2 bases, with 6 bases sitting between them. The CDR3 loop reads CASSVGTTYEQYF. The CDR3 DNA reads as TGTGCCAGCAGCGTAGGGACTACCTACGAGCAGTACTTC.

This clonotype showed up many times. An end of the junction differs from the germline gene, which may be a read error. The CDR3 DNA reads TGTGCCGGCAGCCTCGGACTAGCGGGGTTCTTACTGGGTGAGACCCAGTACTTC. This gives the protein CAGSLGLAGFLLGETQYF. The chain uses TRBV9 and TRBJ2-5, with TRBD2 identical over 12 bases. The CDR3 contains 18 residues. Germline values: CDR1 SGDLS, CDR2 YYNGEE.

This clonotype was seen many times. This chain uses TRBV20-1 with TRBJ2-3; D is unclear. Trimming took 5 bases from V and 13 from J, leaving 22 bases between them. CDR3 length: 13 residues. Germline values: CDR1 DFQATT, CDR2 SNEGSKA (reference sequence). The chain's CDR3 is CSAPNPSDTFKYF. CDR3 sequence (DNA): TGCAGTGCTCCGAACCCTTCAGATACGTTTAAGTATTTT.

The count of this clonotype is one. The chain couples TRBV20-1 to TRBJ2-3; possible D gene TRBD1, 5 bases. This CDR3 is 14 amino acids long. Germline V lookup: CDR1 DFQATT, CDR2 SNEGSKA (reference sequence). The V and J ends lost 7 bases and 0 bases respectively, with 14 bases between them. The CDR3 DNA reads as TGCAGTGTTATTGGAAAGGGGAGCACAGATACGCAGTATTTT. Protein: CSVIGKGSTDTQYF.

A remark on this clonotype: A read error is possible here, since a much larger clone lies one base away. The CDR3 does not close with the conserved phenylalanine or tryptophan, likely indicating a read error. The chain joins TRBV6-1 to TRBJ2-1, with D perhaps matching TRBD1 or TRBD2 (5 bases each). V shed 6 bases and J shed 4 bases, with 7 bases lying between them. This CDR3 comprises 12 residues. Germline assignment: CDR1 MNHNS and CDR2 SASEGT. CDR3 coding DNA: TGTGCCAGCAGGGGGGTTTACAATGAGCAGTTCCTC. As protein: CASRGVYNEQFL.

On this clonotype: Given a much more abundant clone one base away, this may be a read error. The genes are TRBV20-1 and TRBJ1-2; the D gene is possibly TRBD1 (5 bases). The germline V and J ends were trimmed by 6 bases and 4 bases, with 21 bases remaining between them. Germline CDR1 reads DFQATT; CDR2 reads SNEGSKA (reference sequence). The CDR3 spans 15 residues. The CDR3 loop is CSAPPGGTYRYGYTF. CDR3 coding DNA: TGCAGTGCCCCCCCCGGGGGGACTTATCGCTATGGCTACACCTTC.

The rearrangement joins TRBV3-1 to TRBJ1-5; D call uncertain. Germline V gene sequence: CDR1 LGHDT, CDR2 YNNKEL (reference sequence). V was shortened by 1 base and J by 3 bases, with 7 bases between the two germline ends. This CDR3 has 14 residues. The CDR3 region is CASSQAAVNQPQHF. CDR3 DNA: TGTGCCAGCAGCCAAGCTGCCGTCAATCAGCCCCAGCATTTT.

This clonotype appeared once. The CDR3 is CASSLGYRGTYNEQFF. In nucleotides, the CDR3 is TGTGCCAGCAGCTTAGGTTACAGGGGAACCTACAATGAGCAGTTCTTC. J is TRBJ2-1 and V is TRBV7-9; TRBD1 matches at 7 bases. Per germline, CDR1 SEHNR and CDR2 FQNEAQ (reference sequence). This CDR3 spans 16 amino acids. Losses at the gene ends were 1 base for V and 2 bases for J; bases not matched to a gene: 5.

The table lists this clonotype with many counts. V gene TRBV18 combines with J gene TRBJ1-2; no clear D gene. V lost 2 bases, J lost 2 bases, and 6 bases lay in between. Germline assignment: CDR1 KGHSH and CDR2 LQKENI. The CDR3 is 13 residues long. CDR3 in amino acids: CASSPAWNYGYTF. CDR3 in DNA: TGTGCCAGCTCACCAGCTTGGAACTATGGCTACACCTTC.

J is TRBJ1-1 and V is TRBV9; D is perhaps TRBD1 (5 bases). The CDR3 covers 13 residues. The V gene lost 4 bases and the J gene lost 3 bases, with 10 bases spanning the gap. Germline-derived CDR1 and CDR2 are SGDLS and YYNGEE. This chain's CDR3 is CASSPGTHTEAFF. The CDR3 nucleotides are TGTGCCAGCAGCCCCGGGACCCACACTGAAGCTTTCTTT.

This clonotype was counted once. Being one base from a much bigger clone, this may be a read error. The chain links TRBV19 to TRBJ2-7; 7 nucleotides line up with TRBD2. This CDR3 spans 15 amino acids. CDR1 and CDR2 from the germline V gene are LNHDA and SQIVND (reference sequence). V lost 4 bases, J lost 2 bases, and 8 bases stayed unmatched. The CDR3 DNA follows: TGTGCCAGTAGTACAGGTGGCGGGGGAGCCTACGAGCAGTACTTC. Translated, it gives CASSTGGGGAYEQYF. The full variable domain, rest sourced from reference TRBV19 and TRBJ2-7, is DGGITQSPKYLFRKEGQNVTLSCEQNLNHDAMYWYRQDPGQGLRLIYYSQIVNDFQKGDIAEGYSVSREKKESFPLTVTSAQKNPTAFYLCASSTGGGGAYEQYFGPGTRLTVT.